This T cell receptor (beta chain) appears in the sequencing data of a study of blood T cell repertoires in COVID-19. In the authors' workflow: Counts of nucleated cells, estimated from reference gene primer amplification, were obtained. Only in-frame clones appear in the TCRdb table, and some are missing; sequencing was by immunoSEQ multiplex PCR. V, J and clone size are taken as reported in that table, and D and trimming were inferred from the DNA itself. The sample consists of roughly 250,000 clones, approximately 91% of them appearing once. Per germline, CDR1 LGHDT and CDR2 YNNKEL (reference sequence). V was trimmed by 0 bases and J by 1 base, leaving 10 bases between them. CDR3 length: 15 residues.

The TCR sequence derives from a woman aged 40 to 50 with acute COVID-19. The V call is TRBV3-1 (or the pseudogene TRBV3-2), the J call TRBJ2-7; possibly TRBD2 for D (5 bases). Material: PBMCs or T cells enriched from blood (not recorded which). CDR3 DNA sequence: TGTGCCAGCAGCCAAGAAACTAGGCCATCCTACGAGCAGTACTTC. This translates into CASSQETRPSYEQYF.